This T cell receptor (beta chain) was profiled in a study of blood T cell repertoires in COVID-19. Per the original data handling: Amplification with reference gene primers provided the estimates of nucleated cell counts. Sequenced by immunoSEQ multiplex PCR; TCRdb stores in-frame clones only, minus some. V and J calls and clone size follow that table, whereas D and trimming were derived from the DNA. The sample records roughly 360,000 clones, roughly 86% being singletons. This CDR3 contains 13 residues. V shed 6 bases and J shed 0 bases, with 6 bases lying between them. The germline CDR1 and CDR2 sequences are SNHLY and FYNNEI.

The sequence was collected from a man under 40 who had recovered from COVID-19. The chain joins TRBV2 to TRBJ1-3, with unresolved D. Sequencing was performed on PBMCs or T cells enriched from blood (not recorded which). The CDR3 sequence: CASRVDSGNTIYF. Written as DNA, the CDR3 is TGTGCCAGCAGGGTAGACTCTGGAAACACCATATATTTT.